The rows below give T cell receptor beta chains drawn from one sample of a study of PD-1 blockade in classical Hodgkin lymphoma. The method was immunoSEQ multiplex PCR; TCRdb's version includes in-frame clones alone and lacks a portion of them. Altogether about 94,000 clones are present, 89% being singletons, with the ten largest covering about 10%. Here the sequenced sample was peripheral blood mononuclear cells (PBMCs), taken before the second cycle of nivolumab. The receptors were sampled from a human donor with classical Hodgkin lymphoma. Both conserved end residues are part of each CDR3. The order of the fields is clone size, V gene, D gene, J gene, CDR3 length, CDR3 DNA, CDR3 protein. D genes are given only for firm matches. Size is omitted from some rows. Given values are once, few, many or a class for expanded clones.

>NA|TRBV21-1|NA|TRBJ1-1|15
TGTGCCAGCAGCACTTCGACAGGGAGTTGCACTGAAGCTTTCTTT
CASSTSTGSCTEAFF
>NA|TRBV29-1|NA|TRBJ1-1|12
TGCAGCGTGAGAGGATTGAACACTGAAGCTTTCTTT
CSVRGLNTEAFF
>NA|TRBV20-1|NA|TRBJ2-1|11
TGCAGTGCTCGACTGAGGAATGAGCAGTTCTTC
CSARLRNEQFF
>NA|TRBV10-2|NA|TRBJ2-2|14
TGCGCCAGCAGGGGGGCCACGACTGCCGGGGAGCTGTTTTTT
CASRGATTAGELFF
>NA|TRBV7-6|NA|TRBJ2-1|13
TGTGCCAGCAGCTTACCCAGAAACAATGAGCAGTTCTTC
CASSLPRNNEQFF
>NA|TRBV5-1|TRBD1|TRBJ2-7|15
TGCGCCAGCAGCTTGGCACGGGACAGGTCCTACGAGCAGTACTTC
CASSLARDRSYEQYF
>NA|TRBV7-3|TRBD2|TRBJ2-3|17
TGTGCCAGCAGCGTTGGACTAGCGGGAGGGCCAGGGGATACGCAGTATTTT
CASSVGLAGGPGDTQYF
>NA|TRBV5-5|TRBD1|TRBJ2-1|16
TGTGCCAGCAGTCCCATTGGACAGGGGAGTTGGAATGAGCAGTTCTTC
CASSPIGQGSWNEQFF
>NA|TRBV27|NA|TRBJ2-6|15
TGTGCCAGCACCTCGCAGGGGAGGGTCCCGTACGTCCTGACTTTC
CASTSQGRVPYVLTF
>once|TRBV9|TRBD1|TRBJ2-5|16
TGTGCCAGCAGCCCCCGACAGGGACAGTACCAAGAGACCCAGTACTTC
CASSPRQGQYQETQYF
>NA|TRBV19|NA|TRBJ1-5|15
TGTGCCAGTAGTATAGAGGCAGGGCGCAATCAGCCCCAGCATTTT
CASSIEAGRNQPQHF
>NA|TRBV20-1|NA|TRBJ2-3|10
TGCAGCTGCTACCAAGATACGCAGTATTTT
CSCYQDTQYF
>NA|TRBV4-2|NA|TRBJ2-2|15
TGTGCCAGCAGCCAAGTACAGGGAGCCACCGGGGAGCTGTTTTTT
CASSQVQGATGELFF
>NA|TRBV7-6|TRBD2|TRBJ2-7|15
TGTGCCAGCAGCTTAGAAGCGGGAGTGTCCTACGAGCAGTACTTC
CASSLEAGVSYEQYF
>NA|TRBV6-1|NA|TRBJ2-7|12
TGTGCCACCCGACAGGAACGCTACGAGCAGTACTTC
CATRQERYEQYF
>NA|TRBV5-6|TRBD1|TRBJ2-3|15
TGTGCCAGCAGCTTGGAACAGGGGGCTAGAGATACGCAGTATTTT
CASSLEQGARDTQYF
>NA|TRBV5-6|TRBD1|TRBJ1-5|15
TGTGCCAGCAGCTTGAGGACAGGGCCTAATCAGCCCCAGCATTTT
CASSLRTGPNQPQHF
>NA|TRBV29-1|NA|TRBJ1-1|11
TGCAGCGTTGTGCCGAACACTGAAGCTTTCTTT
CSVVPNTEAFF
>NA|TRBV7-9|TRBD1|TRBJ2-2|14
TGTGCCAGCAGCCTACAGGGGAATGCCGGGGAGCTGTTTTTT
CASSLQGNAGELFF
>NA|TRBV10-2|NA|TRBJ1-2|13
TGCGCCAGCAGGTCAGGGATCGGCTATGGCTACACCTTC
CASRSGIGYGYTF
>NA|TRBV7-2|TRBD2|TRBJ2-7|15
TGTGCCAGCAGCTTAGTGCCGGGAGGGGGTTACGAGCAGTACTTC
CASSLVPGGGYEQYF
>NA|TRBV4-1|TRBD2|TRBJ2-5|17
TGCGCCAGCAGCCAAGTCTCGCGGGGGTTAAAACCGGAGACCCAGTACTTC
CASSQVSRGLKPETQYF
>NA|TRBV4-1|TRBD2|TRBJ2-1|15
TGCGCCAGCAGCCAAAGAATAGCGGGAAATCGTGAGCAGTTCTTC
CASSQRIAGNREQFF
>few|TRBV13|NA|TRBJ1-6|18
TGTGCCAGCAGCTTAGGCCCAGTCAGGGCAGGCCACGGGACACCCCTCCACTTT
CASSLGPVRAGHGTPLHF
>NA|TRBV27|NA|TRBJ2-3|15
TGTGCCAGCAGTCTAAGGGACTTTTACACAGATACGCAGTATTTT
CASSLRDFYTDTQYF
>NA|TRBV6-5|NA|TRBJ2-1|13
TGTGCCAGCAGTTACTCTGGTATGATTGAGCAGTTCTTC
CASSYSGMIEQFF
>NA|TRBV6-4|NA|TRBJ1-4|10
TGTGCCAGCAGCCCAGACCCCCTGTTTTTT
CASSPDPLFF